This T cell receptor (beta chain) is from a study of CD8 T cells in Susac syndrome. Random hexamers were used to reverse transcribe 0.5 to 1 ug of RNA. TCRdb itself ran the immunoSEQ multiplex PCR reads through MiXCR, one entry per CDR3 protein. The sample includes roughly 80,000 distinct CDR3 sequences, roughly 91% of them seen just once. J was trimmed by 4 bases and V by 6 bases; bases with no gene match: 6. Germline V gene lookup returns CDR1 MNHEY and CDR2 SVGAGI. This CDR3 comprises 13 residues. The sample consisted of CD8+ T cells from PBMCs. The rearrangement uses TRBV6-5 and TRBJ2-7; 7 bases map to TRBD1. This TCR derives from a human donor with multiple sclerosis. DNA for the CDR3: TGTGCCAGCAGCCGGGACAGCCTTTACGAGCAGTACTTC. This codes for CASSRDSLYEQYF.